What follows are 5 T cell receptor beta chains derived from one specimen sequenced in a study of blood T cell repertoires in COVID-19. TCRdb's copy holds only in-frame clones and misses some; the assay was immunoSEQ multiplex PCR. Of about 430,000 clones listed, about 90% are singletons. The material sequenced was peripheral blood. The origin of the receptors is a man between 18 and 35 years old with COVID-19, enrolled during active disease.

This chain links TRBV7-6 with TRBJ1-5; 10 nucleotides line up with TRBD1. Germline CDR1 SGHVS, CDR2 FNYEAQ. The ends lost 4 bases at V and 5 bases at J; junction bases unmatched: 8. This CDR3 is built from 16 residues. CDR3 residues: CASSYDSGTGDQPQHF. Written as DNA, the CDR3 is TGTGCCAGCAGCTACGACTCCGGGACAGGGGATCAGCCCCAGCATTTT.

This clone was seen more than once but under ten times. The genes are TRBV7-9 and TRBJ2-1, with 11 nucleotides matching TRBD1. The germline gives CDR1 SEHNR, CDR2 FQNEAQ (reference sequence). CDR3 length: 16 residues. With V trimmed by 1 base and J by 6 bases, 5 bases remained unmatched. In DNA, the CDR3 is TGTGCCAGCAGCTTAGAAGCCGGGACAGGGGGCAATGAGCAGTTCTTC. The encoded protein is CASSLEAGTGGNEQFF.

The rearrangement uses TRBV6-6 and TRBJ2-7, with TRBD1 identical over 7 bases. Germline-derived CDR1 and CDR2 are MNHNY and SVGAGI (reference sequence). The CDR3 loop spans 14 amino acids. After removal of 2 bases from V and 3 bases from J, the junction contained 4 bases not matched to a gene. The CDR3 spells CASSYVDRDYEQYF. The DNA of the CDR3 is TGTGCCAGCAGTTACGTCGACAGGGACTACGAGCAGTACTTC.

The chain links TRBV6-5 to TRBJ2-7; 8 bases are shared with TRBD1. V shed 0 bases, J shed 6 bases, and the junction held 7 bases outside the gene matches. The germline gives CDR1 MNHEY, CDR2 SVGAGI. The CDR3 totals 15 residues. The CDR3 region is CASSYSAGGESEQYF. CDR3 bases: TGTGCCAGCAGTTACTCGGCAGGGGGCGAAAGCGAGCAGTACTTC.

This clone was picked up many times. The gene calls are TRBV4-1 and TRBJ2-2, with TRBD2 matching over 15 bases. The V gene's germline CDR1 is MGHRA and CDR2 YSYEKL. The CDR3 contains 20 residues. The junction had 11 bases not matched to a gene; V was cut back by 3 bases and J by 3 bases. The CDR3 DNA is TGCGCCAGCAGCCAGTTGGGACTAGCGGGAGGAGGGGGTTACACCGGGGAGCTGTTTTTT. Its translation: CASSQLGLAGGGGYTGELFF.